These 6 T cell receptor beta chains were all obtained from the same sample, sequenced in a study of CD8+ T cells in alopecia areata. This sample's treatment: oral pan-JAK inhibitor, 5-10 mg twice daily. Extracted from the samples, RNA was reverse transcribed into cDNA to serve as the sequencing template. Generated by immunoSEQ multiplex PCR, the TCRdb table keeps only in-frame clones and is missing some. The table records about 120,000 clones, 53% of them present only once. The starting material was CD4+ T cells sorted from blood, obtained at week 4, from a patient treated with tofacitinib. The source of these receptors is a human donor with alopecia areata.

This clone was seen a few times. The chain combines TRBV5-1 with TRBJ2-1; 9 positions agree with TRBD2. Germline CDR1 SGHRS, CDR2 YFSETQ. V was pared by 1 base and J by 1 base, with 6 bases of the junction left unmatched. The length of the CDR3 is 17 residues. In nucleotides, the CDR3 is TGCGCCAGCAGCTTGCCGGCTAGCGGGATTTCCTACAATGAGCAGTTCTTC. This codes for CASSLPASGISYNEQFF.

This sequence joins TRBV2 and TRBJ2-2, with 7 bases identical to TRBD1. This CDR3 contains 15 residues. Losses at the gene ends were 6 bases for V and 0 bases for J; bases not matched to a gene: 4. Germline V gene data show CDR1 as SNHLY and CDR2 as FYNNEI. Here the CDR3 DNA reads TGTGCCAGCAGGACGACAGGGTCGAACACCGGGGAGCTGTTTTTT. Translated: CASRTTGSNTGELFF.

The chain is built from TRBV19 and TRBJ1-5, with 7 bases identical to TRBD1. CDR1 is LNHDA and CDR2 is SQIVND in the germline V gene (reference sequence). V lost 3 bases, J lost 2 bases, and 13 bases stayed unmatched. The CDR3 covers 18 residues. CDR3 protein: CASSIGTVDPYRNQPQHF. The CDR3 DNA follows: TGTGCCAGTAGTATTGGGACAGTGGACCCGTATCGCAATCAGCCCCAGCATTTT.

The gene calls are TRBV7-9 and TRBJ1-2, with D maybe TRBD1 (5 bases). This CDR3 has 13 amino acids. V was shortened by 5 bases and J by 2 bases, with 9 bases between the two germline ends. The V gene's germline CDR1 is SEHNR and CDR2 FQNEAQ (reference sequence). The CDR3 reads CASSRDGNYGYTF. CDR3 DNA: TGTGCCAGCAGCAGGGACGGGAACTATGGCTACACCTTC.

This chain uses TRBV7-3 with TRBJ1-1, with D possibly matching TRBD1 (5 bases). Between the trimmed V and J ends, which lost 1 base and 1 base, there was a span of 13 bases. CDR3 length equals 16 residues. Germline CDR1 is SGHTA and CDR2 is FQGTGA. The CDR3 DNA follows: TGTGCCAGCAGCTTAATGCCCGGGGGTGAGAACACTGAAGCTTTCTTT. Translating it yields CASSLMPGGENTEAFF.

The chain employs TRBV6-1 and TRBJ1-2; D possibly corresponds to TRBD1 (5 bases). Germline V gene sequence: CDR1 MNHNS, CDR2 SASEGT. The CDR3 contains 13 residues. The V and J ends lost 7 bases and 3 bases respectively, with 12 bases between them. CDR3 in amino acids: CASTGSPDYGYTF. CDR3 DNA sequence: TGTGCCAGCACAGGGTCCCCGGACTATGGCTACACCTTC.